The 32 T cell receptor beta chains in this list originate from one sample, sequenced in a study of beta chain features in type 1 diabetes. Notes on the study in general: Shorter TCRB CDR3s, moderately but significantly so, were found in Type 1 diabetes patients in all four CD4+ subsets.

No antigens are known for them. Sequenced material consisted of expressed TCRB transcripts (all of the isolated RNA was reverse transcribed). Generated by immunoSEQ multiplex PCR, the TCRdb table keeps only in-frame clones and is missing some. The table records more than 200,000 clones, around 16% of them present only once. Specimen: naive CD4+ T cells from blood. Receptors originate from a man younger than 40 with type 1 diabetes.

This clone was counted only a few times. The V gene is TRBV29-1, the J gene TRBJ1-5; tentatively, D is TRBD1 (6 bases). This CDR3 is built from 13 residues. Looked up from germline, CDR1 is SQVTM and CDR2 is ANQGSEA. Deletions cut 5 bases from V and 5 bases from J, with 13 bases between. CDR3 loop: CSVRTAHDQPQHF. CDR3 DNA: TGCAGCGTTAGGACAGCTCATGATCAGCCCCAGCATTTT.

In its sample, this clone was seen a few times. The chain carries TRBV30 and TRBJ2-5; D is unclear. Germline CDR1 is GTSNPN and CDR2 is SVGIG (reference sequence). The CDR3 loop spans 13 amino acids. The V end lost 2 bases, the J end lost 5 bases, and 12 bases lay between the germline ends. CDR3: CAWSLLNGETQYF. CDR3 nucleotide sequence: TGTGCCTGGAGTCTACTAAACGGGGAGACCCAGTACTTC.

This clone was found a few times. The CDR3: CSVHNSGNTIYF. The CDR3 region has the DNA TGCAGCGTCCACAACTCTGGAAACACCATATATTTT. The chain links TRBV29-1 to TRBJ1-3; D unresolved. Per the germline V gene, CDR1 is SQVTM and CDR2 is ANQGSEA. Trimming removed 6 bases from V and 0 bases from J, with 6 bases in between. This CDR3 is 12 amino acids long. The variable domain in full, with the rest retrieved from reference TRBV29-1 and TRBJ1-3, is SAVISQKPSRDICQRGTSLTIQCQVDSQVTMMFWYRQQPGQSLTLIATANQGSEATYESGFVIDKFPISRPNLTFSTLTVSNMSPEDSSIYLCSVHNSGNTIYFGEGSWLTVV.

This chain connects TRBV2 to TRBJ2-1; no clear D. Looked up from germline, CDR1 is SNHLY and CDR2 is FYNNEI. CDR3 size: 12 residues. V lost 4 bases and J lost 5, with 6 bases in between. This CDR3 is CASSVQNNEQFF. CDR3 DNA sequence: TGTGCCAGCAGTGTACAGAACAATGAGCAGTTCTTC.

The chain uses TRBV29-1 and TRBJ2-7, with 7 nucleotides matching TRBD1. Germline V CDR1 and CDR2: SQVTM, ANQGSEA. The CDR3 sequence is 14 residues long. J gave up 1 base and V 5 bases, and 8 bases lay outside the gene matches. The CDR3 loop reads CSVRDRVGSYEQYF. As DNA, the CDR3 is TGCAGCGTTCGCGACAGGGTGGGGTCCTACGAGCAGTACTTC.

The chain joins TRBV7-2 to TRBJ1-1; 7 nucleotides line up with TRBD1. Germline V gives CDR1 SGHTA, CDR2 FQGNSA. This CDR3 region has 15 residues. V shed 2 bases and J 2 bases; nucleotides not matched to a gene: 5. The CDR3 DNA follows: TGTGCCAGCAGCTTATATGCAGGGGGAAACACTGAAGCTTTCTTT. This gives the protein CASSLYAGGNTEAFF.

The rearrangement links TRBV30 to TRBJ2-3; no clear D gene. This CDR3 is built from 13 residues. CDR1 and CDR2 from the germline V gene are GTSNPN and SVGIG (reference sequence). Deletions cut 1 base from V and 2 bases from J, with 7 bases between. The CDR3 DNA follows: TGTGCCTGGAGTGGAGGCATCACAGATACGCAGTATTTT. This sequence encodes CAWSGGITDTQYF.

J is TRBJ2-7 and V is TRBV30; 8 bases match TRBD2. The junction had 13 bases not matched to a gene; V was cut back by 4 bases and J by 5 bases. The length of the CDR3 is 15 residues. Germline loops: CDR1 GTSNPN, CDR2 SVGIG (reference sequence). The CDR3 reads CAWKWGAGVRDEQYF. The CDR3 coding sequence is TGTGCCTGGAAGTGGGGAGCGGGAGTACGTGACGAGCAGTACTTC. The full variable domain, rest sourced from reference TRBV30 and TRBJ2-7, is SQTIHQWPATLVQPVGSPLSLECTVEGTSNPNLYWYRQAAGRGLQLLFYSVGIGQISSEVPQNLSASRPQDRQFILSSKKLLLSDSGFYLCAWKWGAGVRDEQYFGPGTRLTVT.

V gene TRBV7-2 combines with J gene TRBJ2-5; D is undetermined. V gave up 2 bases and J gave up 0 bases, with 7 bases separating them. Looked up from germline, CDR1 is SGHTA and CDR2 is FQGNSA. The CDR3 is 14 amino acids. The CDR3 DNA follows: TGTGCCAGCAGCTTATACGGAGACCAAGAGACCCAGTACTTC. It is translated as CASSLYGDQETQYF.

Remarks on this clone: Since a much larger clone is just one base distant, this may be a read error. The CDR3 sequence is CAWNAGLVETQYF. The DNA of the CDR3 is TGTGCCTGGAATGCAGGGCTGGTGGAGACCCAGTACTTC. The rearrangement links TRBV30 to TRBJ2-5; D is perhaps TRBD1 (5 bases). In germline, CDR1 is GTSNPN, CDR2 SVGIG (reference sequence). V was clipped by 4 bases and J by 5 bases, with 14 bases between them. The CDR3 length is 13 residues.

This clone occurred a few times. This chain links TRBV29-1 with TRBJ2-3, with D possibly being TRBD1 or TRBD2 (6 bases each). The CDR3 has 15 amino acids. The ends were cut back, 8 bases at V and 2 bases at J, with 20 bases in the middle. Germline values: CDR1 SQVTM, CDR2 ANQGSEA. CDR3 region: CSQGGAGALTDTQYF. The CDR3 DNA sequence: TGCAGCCAGGGAGGTGCAGGGGCTCTCACAGATACGCAGTATTTT.

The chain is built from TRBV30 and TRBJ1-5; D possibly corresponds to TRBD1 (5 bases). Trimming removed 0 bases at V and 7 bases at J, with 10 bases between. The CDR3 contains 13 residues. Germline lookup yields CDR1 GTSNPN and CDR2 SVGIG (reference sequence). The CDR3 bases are TGTGCCTGGAGTGTAAGGGGCGGCCAGCCCCAGCATTTT. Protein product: CAWSVRGGQPQHF.

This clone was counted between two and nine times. The CDR3 spells CSDADYGYTF. The CDR3 region has the DNA TGCAGCGACGCGGACTATGGCTACACCTTC. The rearrangement joins TRBV29-1 to TRBJ1-2; no definite D call. Between the trimmed V and J ends, which lost 7 bases and 3 bases, there was a span of 6 bases. There are 10 residues in the CDR3. Germline values: CDR1 SQVTM, CDR2 ANQGSEA.

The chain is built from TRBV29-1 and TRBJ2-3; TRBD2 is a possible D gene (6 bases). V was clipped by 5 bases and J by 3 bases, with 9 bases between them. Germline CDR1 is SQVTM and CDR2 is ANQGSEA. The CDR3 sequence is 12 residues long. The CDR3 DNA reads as TGCAGCGTTCTTAGCGGAACAGATACGCAGTATTTT. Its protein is CSVLSGTDTQYF.

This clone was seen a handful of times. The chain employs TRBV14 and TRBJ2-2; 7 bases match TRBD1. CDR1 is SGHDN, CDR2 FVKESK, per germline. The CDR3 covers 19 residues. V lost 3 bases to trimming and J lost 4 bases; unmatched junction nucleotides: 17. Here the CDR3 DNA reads TGTGCCAGCAGCCACCGACGGTTACGACAGGGTGGTCGCACCGGGGAGCTGTTTTTT. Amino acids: CASSHRRLRQGGRTGELFF.

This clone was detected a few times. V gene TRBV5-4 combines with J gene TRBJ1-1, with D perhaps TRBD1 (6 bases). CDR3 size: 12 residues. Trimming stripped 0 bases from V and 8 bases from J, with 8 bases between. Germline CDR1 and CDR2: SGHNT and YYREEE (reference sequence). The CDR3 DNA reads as TGTGCCAGCAGCTTGGTACAGGGAGAAGCTTTCTTT. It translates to CASSLVQGEAFF.

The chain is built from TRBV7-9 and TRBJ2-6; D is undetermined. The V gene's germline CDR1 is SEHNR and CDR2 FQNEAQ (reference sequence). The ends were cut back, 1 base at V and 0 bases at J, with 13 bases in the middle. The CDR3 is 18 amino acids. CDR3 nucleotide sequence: TGTGCCAGCAGCTTAGAGCGCGGACCCATCTCTGGGGCCAACGTCCTGACTTTC. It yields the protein CASSLERGPISGANVLTF.

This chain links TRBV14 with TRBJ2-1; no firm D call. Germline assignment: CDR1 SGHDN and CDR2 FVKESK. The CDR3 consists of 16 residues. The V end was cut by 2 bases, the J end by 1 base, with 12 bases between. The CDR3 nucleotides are TGTGCCAGCAGCCAAATCGACGGATCTTCCTACAATGAGCAGTTCTTC. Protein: CASSQIDGSSYNEQFF.

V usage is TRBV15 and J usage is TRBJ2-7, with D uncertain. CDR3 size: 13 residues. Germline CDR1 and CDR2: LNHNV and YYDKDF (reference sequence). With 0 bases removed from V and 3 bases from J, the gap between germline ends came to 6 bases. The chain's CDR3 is CATSRDVHYEQYF. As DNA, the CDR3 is TGTGCCACCAGCAGAGATGTCCACTACGAGCAGTACTTC.

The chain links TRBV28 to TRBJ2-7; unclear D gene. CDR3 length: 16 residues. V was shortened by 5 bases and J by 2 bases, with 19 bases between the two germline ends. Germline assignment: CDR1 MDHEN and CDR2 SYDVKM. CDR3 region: CASSPKWTNRAYEQYF. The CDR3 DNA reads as TGTGCCAGCAGTCCTAAGTGGACGAACAGAGCCTACGAGCAGTACTTC.

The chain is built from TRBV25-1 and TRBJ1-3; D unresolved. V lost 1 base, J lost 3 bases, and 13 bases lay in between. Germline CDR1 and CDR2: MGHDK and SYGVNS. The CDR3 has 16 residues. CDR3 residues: CASSESGRGFGNTIYF. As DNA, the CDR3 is TGTGCCAGCAGTGAATCTGGCAGAGGTTTTGGAAACACCATATATTTT.

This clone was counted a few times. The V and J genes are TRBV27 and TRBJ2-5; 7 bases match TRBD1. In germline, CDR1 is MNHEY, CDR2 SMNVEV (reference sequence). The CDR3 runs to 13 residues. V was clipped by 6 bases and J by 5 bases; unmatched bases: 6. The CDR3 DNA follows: TGTGCCAGCAGCCATAGGGGGCTGGAGACCCAGTACTTC. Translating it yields CASSHRGLETQYF.

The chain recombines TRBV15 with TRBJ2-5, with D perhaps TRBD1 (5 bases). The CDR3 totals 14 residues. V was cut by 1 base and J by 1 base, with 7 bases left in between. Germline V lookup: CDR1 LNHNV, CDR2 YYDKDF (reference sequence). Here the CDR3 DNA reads TGTGCCACCAGCAGAGCCAGGGCCCAAGAGACCCAGTACTTC. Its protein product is CATSRARAQETQYF. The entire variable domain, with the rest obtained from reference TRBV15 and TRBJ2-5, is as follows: DAMVIQNPRYQVTQFGKPVTLSCSQTLNHNVMYWYQQKSSQAPKLLFHYYDKDFNNEADTPDNFQSRRPNTSFCFLDIRSPGLGDTAMYLCATSRARAQETQYFGPGTRLLVL.

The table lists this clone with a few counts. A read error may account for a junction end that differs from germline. CDR3 sequence (DNA): TGTGCCAGTAGCGACCAACTCCACAAGGAGCAGTTCTTC. Translation: CASSDQLHKEQFF. This sequence joins TRBV19 and TRBJ2-1; D is unresolved. CDR1 LNHDA and CDR2 SQIVND come from the germline V gene (reference sequence). The CDR3 covers 13 residues.

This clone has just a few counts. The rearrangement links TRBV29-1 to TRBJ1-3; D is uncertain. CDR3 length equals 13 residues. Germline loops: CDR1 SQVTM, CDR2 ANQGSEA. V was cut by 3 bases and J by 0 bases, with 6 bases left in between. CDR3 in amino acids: CSVESNSGNTIYF. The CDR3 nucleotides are TGCAGCGTTGAGTCAAACTCTGGAAACACCATATATTTT.

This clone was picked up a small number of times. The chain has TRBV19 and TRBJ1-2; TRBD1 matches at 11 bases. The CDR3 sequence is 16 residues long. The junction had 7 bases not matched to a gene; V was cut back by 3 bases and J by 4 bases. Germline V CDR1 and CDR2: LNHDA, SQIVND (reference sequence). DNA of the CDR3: TGTGCCAGTAGTATGGCGGACAGGGGGCGCTTCTATGGCTACACCTTC. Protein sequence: CASSMADRGRFYGYTF. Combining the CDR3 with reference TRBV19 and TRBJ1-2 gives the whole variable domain DGGITQSPKYLFRKEGQNVTLSCEQNLNHDAMYWYRQDPGQGLRLIYYSQIVNDFQKGDIAEGYSVSREKKESFPLTVTSAQKNPTAFYLCASSMADRGRFYGYTFGSGTRLTVV.

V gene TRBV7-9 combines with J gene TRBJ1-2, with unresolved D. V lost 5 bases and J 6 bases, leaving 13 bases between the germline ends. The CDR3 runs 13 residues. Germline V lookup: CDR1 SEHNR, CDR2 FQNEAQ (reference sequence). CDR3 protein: CASSQSLHDGYTF. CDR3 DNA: TGTGCCAGCAGCCAGTCACTTCACGATGGCTACACCTTC.

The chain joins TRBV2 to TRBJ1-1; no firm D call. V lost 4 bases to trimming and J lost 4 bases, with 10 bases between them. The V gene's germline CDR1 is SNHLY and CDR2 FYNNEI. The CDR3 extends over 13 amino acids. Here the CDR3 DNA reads TGTGCCAGCAGTGCAAAGCGGGGCACTGAAGCTTTCTTT. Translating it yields CASSAKRGTEAFF.

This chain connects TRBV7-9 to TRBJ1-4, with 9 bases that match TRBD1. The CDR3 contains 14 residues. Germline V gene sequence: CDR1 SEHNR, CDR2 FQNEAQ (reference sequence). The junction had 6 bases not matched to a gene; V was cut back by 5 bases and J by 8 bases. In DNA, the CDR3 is TGTGCCAGCAGCCGGGACAGGGCGGACGAAAAACTGTTTTTT. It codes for CASSRDRADEKLFF. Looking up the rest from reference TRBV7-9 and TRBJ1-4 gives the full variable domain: DTGVSQNPRHKITKRGQNVTFRCDPISEHNRLYWYRQTLGQGPEFLTYFQNEAQLEKSRLLSDRFSAERPKGSFSTLEIQRTEQGDSAMYLCASSRDRADEKLFFGSGTQLSVL.

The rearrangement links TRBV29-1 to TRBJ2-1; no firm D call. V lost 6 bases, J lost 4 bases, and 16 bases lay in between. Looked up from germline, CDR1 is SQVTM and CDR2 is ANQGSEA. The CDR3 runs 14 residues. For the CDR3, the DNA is TGCAGCGTCCGACGGAGAGACCTTTACAATGAGCAGTTCTTC. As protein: CSVRRRDLYNEQFF.

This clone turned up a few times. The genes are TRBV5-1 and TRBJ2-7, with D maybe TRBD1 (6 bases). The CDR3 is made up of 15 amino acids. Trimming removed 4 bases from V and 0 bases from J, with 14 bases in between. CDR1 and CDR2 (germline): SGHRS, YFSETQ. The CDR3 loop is CASSPGQLTSYEQYF. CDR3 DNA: TGCGCCAGCAGCCCTGGACAGCTCACCTCCTACGAGCAGTACTTC.

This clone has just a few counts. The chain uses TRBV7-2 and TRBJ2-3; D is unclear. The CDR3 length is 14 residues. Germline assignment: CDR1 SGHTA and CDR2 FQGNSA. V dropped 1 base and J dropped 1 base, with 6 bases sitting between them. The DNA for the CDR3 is TGTGCCAGCAGCTTAGATGGCCGCACAGATACGCAGTATTTT. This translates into CASSLDGRTDTQYF.